The TCR beta chain described here comes from a study of OX40 agonist ivuxolimab in advanced cancers. Context from the whole study: The costimulatory receptor OX40 (CD134) was targeted by ivuxolimab, a fully human IgG2 agonistic monoclonal antibody. Intravenous ivuxolimab was administered to patients every 2 weeks at six dose levels: 0.01, 0.1, 0.3, 1.5, 3 and 10 mg/kg. Among the roughly 52 dose-escalation patients, about 20 had hepatocellular carcinoma, roughly 15 melanoma, 9 renal cell carcinoma and 9 head and neck cancer. The dose-escalation cohort was about 83% male with a mean age of approximately 60 years, ranging from about 23 to 85. Prior anti-PD-1, anti-PD-L1 or anti-CTLA-4 therapy was permitted, and checkpoint inhibitors had been received by about 44% of dose-escalation patients. Partial responses occurred in three dose-escalation patients, of whom one had hepatocellular carcinoma and two had cutaneous melanoma. The point of sequencing TCRbeta in the periphery was to test whether ivuxolimab changed TCR sequence diversity and drove clonal T-cell expansion. The paper covers the monotherapy dose-escalation part of the phase I ivuxolimab trial, which included N ≈ 50 patients.

V and J are truncated by 3 bases and 8 bases respectively, leaving an intervening sequence of 16 bases. Via the germline V gene, CDR1 is MDHEN and CDR2 SYDVKM. The CDR3 numbers 14 residues from cysteine through phenylalanine. The DNA shown is the 42-base CDR3, in frame from base 1. Genomic DNA was isolated from the sorted cells so that the TCRbeta CDR3 region could be sequenced. TCRbeta CDR3 regions were sequenced using the immunoSEQ Assay. Drawn from immuneACCESS, this table holds only the in-frame rearrangements with V and J called that TCRdb kept. Clones are partly lost; checked studies trace under half to an unresolved V gene and leave the rest unexplained. The sample includes around 100,000 clones, with more than 85% observed a single time. Approximately 0.58% of the sample rests with the top ten. In its sample, this clone was seen a few times. No antigen is known for it. The record has no base qualities; no much larger clone is one base away.

General findings and caveats noted by the study authors: In partial responders in the 0.1-3.0 mg/kg groups, normalized peripheral clonal expansion was found to be among the lowest, especially among CD8+ T cells. The antigen specificity of the clonally expanded peripheral T cells was not determined. Low levels of normalized T-cell clonal expansion were also seen in some nonresponding patients. At doses of 0.1 to 3.0 mg/kg, clonal expansion of both CD4+ and CD8+ blood T cells was observed from baseline to week 6. After ivuxolimab, expanded clones were on average more numerous among CD8+ T cells than among CD4+ T cells.

The trial excluded patients who had a history of autoimmune disease or were on systemic immunosuppression. In every dose cohort, peripheral blood was drawn for TCR sequencing at baseline, cycle 4 day 1, and cycle 7 day 1. Samples came from an open-label, multicenter, first-in-human phase I dose-escalation trial of ivuxolimab. Adults with locally advanced or metastatic melanoma, renal cell carcinoma, hepatocellular carcinoma or head and neck squamous cell carcinoma were enrolled in the trial. Before TCR sequencing, CD4+ T cells and CD8+ T cells from peripheral blood were sorted into separate populations.

Sequencing used CD4+ or CD8+ T cells sorted from blood, obtained in a trial of the OX40 agonist ivuxolimab. The chain couples TRBV28 to TRBJ1-2, with the D segment identity uncertain. The receptor's source is an adult with an advanced solid tumor such as melanoma, head and neck, liver or kidney cancer. Here the CDR3 is given as CASSFTPFRGGYTF. The base sequence is TGTGCCAGCAGTTTTACCCCCTTCAGAGGAGGCTACACCTTC.